This T cell receptor (beta chain) was sequenced for a study of monozygotic twins with inflammatory bowel disease. Overall study results and limits: TCRbeta diversity (inverse Simpson) was lower in IBD patients than in healthy co-twins. A single strong clonotype or signal linked to IBD was not supported.

TCRdb re-called the 5' RACE reads; one entry per CDR3 protein, DNA not given. The table lists 350,000 to 500,000 distinct CDR3 sequences. As to this clonotype: The antigen is undetermined.

The CDR3 consists of 14 residues. Per germline, CDR1 MDHEN and CDR2 SYDVKM. Input material: blood. The clonotype comes from a human donor with ulcerative colitis or Crohn's disease, or a healthy co-twin of an affected twin (not recorded which). J is TRBJ2-7 and V is TRBV28. The CDR3 is CASSFYTGSYEQYF.